These 27 T cell receptor beta chains originate from one sample sequenced in a study of T cell clonality in common variable immunodeficiency. Produced via immunoSEQ multiplex PCR; TCRdb's table is partial and in-frame only. The sample holds some 50,000 clones, and no clone turns up only once. Sequencing used peripheral blood mononuclear cells. These receptor sequences come from a person aged 18-70 years in good health.

In its sample, this clone was seen many times. The DNA ends 3 residues before the CDR3 does, and the rest of the CDR3 is filled in from the germline J gene. The V call is TRBV11-2, the J call TRBJ1-2, with D maybe TRBD1 (5 bases). CDR1 SGHAT and CDR2 FQNNGV come from the germline V gene. CDR3 length: 12 amino acids. The CDR3 DNA, read in part, is TGTGCCAGCAGCTTGGGGCCAACGGTA. Its protein product is CASSLGPTV. Given in full, the CDR3 is CASSLGPTVYTF.

This clone was found many times. The CDR3 bases that were read are TGTGCCAGTACCGCATTCTCCTCGGGTGGAAATCAGCCC. Translating gives CASTAFSSGGNQP. The CDR3 reads in full as CASTAFSSGGNQPQHF. The chain links TRBV19 to TRBJ1-5, with no clear D. The read stops 3 residues short of the end of the CDR3; the missing end is completed from the germline J gene. This CDR3 is 16 amino acids long. Germline CDR1 and CDR2: LNHDA and SQIVND (reference sequence). The V gene lost 7 bases and the J gene lost 4 bases, with 20 bases spanning the gap.

This clone was counted many times. The read stops 3 residues short of the end of the CDR3; the missing end is completed from the germline J gene. The chain combines TRBV29-1 with TRBJ2-5, with D possibly TRBD2 on 5 matching bases. Germline V gene sequence: CDR1 SQVTM, CDR2 ANQGSEA. The CDR3 contains 12 residues. Trimming pared 2 bases from V and 5 bases from J, leaving 9 bases between. CDR3 sequence reads: CSVEQRRETQYF. The DNA read from the CDR3 is TGCAGCGTTGAACAGCGGCGGGAGACC.

In its sample, this clone was seen many times. At one end the junction does not follow the germline gene, possibly because of a read error. The read finishes 3 residues shy of the CDR3 end, and the germline J gene is used to complete it. The same CDR3 arises from other DNA sequences in this sample as well. This sequence joins TRBV4-2 and TRBJ2-6, with D possibly TRBD1 on 5 matching bases. This CDR3 comprises 16 residues. Germline V gives CDR1 LGHNA, CDR2 YNFKEQ. The CDR3 is CASSQRTGSGANVLTF. Partial CDR3 DNA: TGCGCCAGCAGCCAACGTACAGGCTCTGGGGCTAACGTC.

This clone was seen at least ten times. The read ends 3 residues early relative to the CDR3; the germline J gene fills the gap. The chain recombines TRBV5-1 with TRBJ2-7; 11 bases map to TRBD2. Germline assignment: CDR1 SGHRS and CDR2 YFSETQ. V lost 3 bases to trimming and J lost 2 bases; unmatched junction nucleotides: 4. The CDR3 consists of 15 residues. Here the CDR3 reads CASSSTSGVTYEQYF. Incomplete CDR3 DNA: TGCGCCAGCAGCTCGACTAGCGGGGTCACCTACGAG.

As regards this clone: The read halts 3 residues ahead of the CDR3 end, with the missing end drawn from the germline J gene. The chain combines TRBV19 with TRBJ1-1; D is unresolved. Germline V gene data show CDR1 as LNHDA and CDR2 as SQIVND (reference sequence). This CDR3 contains 14 residues. The V gene lost 7 bases and the J gene lost 2 bases, with 14 bases spanning the gap. The part of the CDR3 DNA that was read is TGTGCCAGTAAAGAGCCGCGAGAAAACACTGAA. Protein product: CASKEPRENTE. The CDR3, in full, reads CASKEPRENTEAFF. Variable domain in full (rest from reference TRBV19 and TRBJ1-1): DGGITQSPKYLFRKEGQNVTLSCEQNLNHDAMYWYRQDPGQGLRLIYYSQIVNDFQKGDIAEGYSVSREKKESFPLTVTSAQKNPTAFYLCASKEPRENTEAFFGQGTRLTVV.

With respect to this clone: Sequencing ends 3 residues short of the CDR3 end; the germline J gene provides the rest. The chain links TRBV18 to TRBJ2-2; D remains ambiguous. The CDR3 is 12 residues long. Per germline, CDR1 KGHSH and CDR2 LQKENI. This CDR3 is CASSPTNEKLFF. The sequenced CDR3 bases are TGTGCCAGCTCACCAACTAATGAAAAG.

This clone appeared many times. The read finishes 3 residues shy of the CDR3 end, and the germline J gene is used to complete it. The J gene is TRBJ2-5, the V gene TRBV5-1; D is perhaps TRBD1 (5 bases). Trimming left V 1 base short and J 1 base short, with 11 bases between. This CDR3 is built from 15 residues. Germline CDR1 SGHRS, CDR2 YFSETQ. The CDR3 DNA, read in part, is TGCGCCAGCAGCTTGAAAGGGGTGGGCCAAGAGACC. This sequence encodes CASSLKGVGQET. The full CDR3 protein is CASSLKGVGQETQYF. Supplemented by reference TRBV5-1 and TRBJ2-5, the full variable domain reads KAGVTQTPRYLIKTRGQQVTLSCSPISGHRSVSWYQQTPGQGLQFLFEYFSETQRNKGNFPGRFSGRQFSNSRSEMNVSTLELGDSALYLCASSLKGVGQETQYFGPGTRLLVL.

This clone was detected many times. The read finishes 3 residues shy of the CDR3 end, and the germline J gene is used to complete it. The chain couples TRBV6-2 or TRBV6-3 to TRBJ2-3; 9 bases agree with TRBD1. J was trimmed by 2 bases and V by 0 bases; bases with no gene match: 3. Germline assignment: CDR1 MNHEY and CDR2 SVGEGT. CDR3 length equals 16 residues. The part of the CDR3 DNA that was read is TGTGCCAGCAGTTACTCGGGGACAGGGCCCACAGATACG. Its protein is CASSYSGTGPTDT. From start to end, the CDR3 is CASSYSGTGPTDTQYF.

The table lists this clone with a few counts. The CDR3 end falls 3 residues outside the read, so it is completed with the germline J gene. The rearrangement uses TRBV19 and TRBJ2-4; 8 positions agree with TRBD1. The CDR3 is made up of 15 amino acids. Germline CDR1 reads LNHDA; CDR2 reads SQIVND (reference sequence). This CDR3 reads CASHSHGQGALGQYF. The CDR3 DNA, read in part, is TGTGCCAGTCACTCTCACGGCCAGGGGGCGCTTGGT.

This clone has only a few counts. A single base separates this from a much larger clone, so it may be a read error. The missing CDR3 end, 3 residues past where the read stops, is filled in from the germline J gene. The identical CDR3 is also encoded by other nucleotide sequences in the sample. The chain links TRBV5-1 to TRBJ2-7, with 8 nucleotides matching TRBD1. CDR3 size: 17 residues. V lost 4 bases, J lost 5 bases, and 17 bases stayed unmatched. The germline CDR1 and CDR2 sequences are SGHRS and YFSETQ. CDR3 amino acids: CASSLSVWAGGTDEQYF. CDR3 bases read: TGCGCCAGCAGCCTGAGTGTGTGGGCAGGGGGCACCGACGAG.

This clone was seen at least ten times. The read ends 3 residues shy of where the CDR3 ends; the end is completed using the germline J gene. This chain uses TRBV19 with TRBJ2-7; perhaps TRBD2 as D (6 bases). CDR1 is LNHDA, CDR2 SQIVND, per germline (reference sequence). V gave up 3 bases and J gave up 1 base, with 10 bases separating them. CDR3 length: 14 amino acids. This CDR3 is CASSITLASYEQYF. The CDR3 DNA, read in part, is TGTGCCAGTAGTATCACTCTAGCGTCCTACGAG.

As concerns this clone: Read sequence stops 3 residues before the CDR3 end, and the germline J gene provides the missing end. The gene calls are TRBV11-2 and TRBJ2-7; the D gene is possibly TRBD1 (6 bases). The CDR3 spans 15 residues. V shed 0 bases and J shed 1 base, with 10 bases lying between them. CDR1 SGHAT and CDR2 FQNNGV come from the germline V gene. Here the CDR3 reads CASSLDGTGSYEQYF. Partial CDR3 DNA: TGTGCCAGCAGCTTAGATGGTACAGGGTCCTACGAG.

This clone was detected ten times or more. The CDR3 end is not reached by the read, which stops 3 residues before it; the germline J gene fills it in. This chain links TRBV30 with TRBJ2-7; 8 bases match TRBD2. The CDR3 is made up of 16 amino acids. Germline values: CDR1 GTSNPN, CDR2 SVGIG (reference sequence). The V and J ends lost 1 base and 3 bases, in that order; junction bases with no gene match: 11. The CDR3 DNA, read in part, is TGTGCCTGGAGTGGGGCGGGAGGAGGTTGGGGCTACGAG. Translating gives CAWSGAGGGWGYE. The full-length CDR3 reads as CAWSGAGGGWGYEQYF.

The sample holds many counts of this clone. Sequencing ends 3 residues short of the CDR3 end; the germline J gene provides the rest. The V and J genes are TRBV20-1 and TRBJ2-5; 7 nucleotides agree with TRBD1. After removal of 0 bases from V and 5 bases from J, the junction contained 12 bases not matched to a gene. This CDR3 has 16 amino acids. CDR1 is DFQATT, CDR2 SNEGSKA, per germline (reference sequence). CDR3 residues: CSARDLGGPSLETQYF. The DNA read from the CDR3 is TGCAGTGCTAGAGATCTAGGGGGCCCCTCCCTGGAGACC.

This clone was seen repeatedly, ten times or more. The CDR3 goes on 3 residues after the read ends, and that part is filled in from the germline J gene. The rearrangement uses TRBV11-3 and TRBJ2-3; perhaps TRBD2 as D (6 bases). CDR1 is SGHNT, CDR2 YENEEA, per germline. Trimming removed 3 bases from V and 6 bases from J, with 10 bases in between. This CDR3 contains 13 residues. CDR3 amino acids: CASSFRTIDTQYF. CDR3 DNA (partial): TGTGCCAGCAGCTTCCGGACTATTGATACG.

Remarks on this clone: The read comes to an end 3 residues before the CDR3 does, leaving the germline J gene to fill in the end. V and J are TRBV6-1 and TRBJ1-4; 7 positions match TRBD1. The CDR3 runs to 15 residues. Germline values: CDR1 MNHNS, CDR2 SASEGT. The DNA read from the CDR3 is TGTGCCAGCAGTGGGCGGACAGGTTTATATTCACCA. Its protein is CASSGRTGLYSP. From start to end, the CDR3 is CASSGRTGLYSPLFF.

This clone came up many times. This CDR3 reads CASSQTSGSYNEQFF. The covered CDR3 bases are TGTGCCAGCAGCCAGACTAGCGGCTCCTACAATGAG. The genes are TRBV12-3 or TRBV12-4 and TRBJ2-1, with 9 bases aligning to TRBD2. The read finishes 3 residues shy of the CDR3 end, and the germline J gene is used to complete it. V lost 6 bases, J lost 0 bases, and 3 bases stayed unmatched. This CDR3 contains 15 residues.

This clone was seen at least ten times. The DNA ends 3 residues before the CDR3 does, and the rest of the CDR3 is filled in from the germline J gene. The genes are TRBV20-1 and TRBJ2-1, with 10 bases matching TRBD2. Trimming cost V 1 base and J 3 bases; bases outside gene matches: 9. This CDR3 is 17 amino acids long. CDR1 is DFQATT, CDR2 SNEGSKA, per germline (reference sequence). The covered CDR3 bases are TGCAGTGCTAGAGCCCCCCTGACTAGCGGGCTCTACAATGAG. It is translated as CSARAPLTSGLYNE. The CDR3 as a whole reads CSARAPLTSGLYNEQFF.

This clone occurred many times. The DNA read from the CDR3 is TGTGCCAGCAGTGAGGGGGGTCCGTTTGAGACAGGGTACTCCTACGAG. It encodes CASSEGGPFETGYSYE. The CDR3 in its entirety is CASSEGGPFETGYSYEQYF. This sequence joins TRBV2 and TRBJ2-7; tentatively, D is TRBD1 (7 bases). The read finishes 3 residues shy of the CDR3 end, and the germline J gene is used to complete it. The germline CDR1 and CDR2 sequences are SNHLY and FYNNEI. The CDR3 sequence is 19 residues long. The V end was cut by 3 bases, the J end by 0 bases, with 24 bases between.

This clone was detected many times. The CDR3 end lies 3 residues beyond the end of the read and is filled in from the germline J gene. The genes are TRBV5-1 and TRBJ1-1; D is unclear. Germline V gene data show CDR1 as SGHRS and CDR2 as YFSETQ. V was shortened by 7 bases and J by 2 bases, with 15 bases between the two germline ends. The CDR3 has 14 amino acids. The CDR3 protein is CASGGEVANTEAFF. The CDR3 DNA, read in part, is TGCGCCAGCGGCGGGGAGGTTGCCAACACTGAA. Variable domain in full (rest from reference TRBV5-1 and TRBJ1-1): KAGVTQTPRYLIKTRGQQVTLSCSPISGHRSVSWYQQTPGQGLQFLFEYFSETQRNKGNFPGRFSGRQFSNSRSEMNVSTLELGDSALYLCASGGEVANTEAFFGQGTRLTVV.

A note on this clone: The read finishes 3 residues shy of the CDR3 end, and the germline J gene is used to complete it. The V and J genes are TRBV6-2 or TRBV6-3 and TRBJ2-7, with TRBD1 as a possible D gene (5 bases). V was trimmed by 0 bases and J by 3 bases, leaving 9 bases between them. This CDR3 has 14 amino acids. From germline, CDR1 is MNHEY and CDR2 SVGEGT. Incomplete CDR3 DNA: TGTGCCAGCAGTTACTCAGACAGTAACTACGAG. It translates to CASSYSDSNYE. The CDR3 in full is CASSYSDSNYEQYF.

This clone has only a few counts. The read finishes 3 residues shy of the CDR3 end, and the germline J gene is used to complete it. The genes are TRBV19 and TRBJ2-1; TRBD2 matches 8 bases. V lost 5 bases, J lost 4 bases, and 7 bases stayed unmatched. The CDR3 consists of 15 residues. Germline V gene lookup returns CDR1 LNHDA and CDR2 SQIVND (reference sequence). The CDR3 DNA, read in part, is TGTGCCAGTAGTGAAAGGACTAGCCCTTACAATGAG. It specifies CASSERTSPYNE. The whole CDR3 reads CASSERTSPYNEQFF.

This clone was seen only a few times. Read coverage stops 3 residues before the CDR3 terminus; the germline J gene supplies the remainder. The V gene is TRBV19, the J gene TRBJ1-5; tentatively, D is TRBD1 (5 bases). V lost 5 bases to trimming and J lost 0 bases, with 14 bases between them. The CDR3 totals 16 residues. Looked up from germline, CDR1 is LNHDA and CDR2 is SQIVND (reference sequence). The covered CDR3 bases are TGTGCCAGTAGTCCCCACCCAGGGCGTAGCAATCAGCCC. Its protein is CASSPHPGRSNQP. The entire CDR3 protein is CASSPHPGRSNQPQHF.

This clone was seen repeatedly, ten times or more. With the read ending 3 residues before the CDR3 end, the germline J gene is used to fill in that end. J is TRBJ1-5 and V is TRBV2; possibly TRBD1 for D (6 bases). The CDR3 sequence is 14 residues long. V was shortened by 6 bases and J by 3 bases, with 12 bases between the two germline ends. CDR1 and CDR2 (germline): SNHLY, FYNNEI. CDR3 DNA, as far as it was read: TGTGCCAGCAGGGGGGACATTGACAATCAGCCC. This translates into CASRGDIDNQP. The whole CDR3 sequence reads CASRGDIDNQPQHF.

Ten or more counts support this clone. The CDR3 goes on 3 residues after the read ends, and that part is filled in from the germline J gene. The chain recombines TRBV19 with TRBJ1-5; D gene unclear. Germline V gives CDR1 LNHDA, CDR2 SQIVND (reference sequence). Trimming removed 2 bases from V and 0 bases from J, with 11 bases in between. CDR3 length: 16 amino acids. The CDR3 bases that were read are TGTGCCAGTAGTATAACCCTACCAAATAGCAATCAGCCC. Amino acid sequence: CASSITLPNSNQP. The full-length CDR3 reads as CASSITLPNSNQPQHF. Looking up the rest from reference TRBV19 and TRBJ1-5 gives the full variable domain: DGGITQSPKYLFRKEGQNVTLSCEQNLNHDAMYWYRQDPGQGLRLIYYSQIVNDFQKGDIAEGYSVSREKKESFPLTVTSAQKNPTAFYLCASSITLPNSNQPQHFGDGTRLSIL.

This clone has a count of ten or more. Read data end 3 residues before the CDR3 end; the end is taken from the germline J gene. This chain joins TRBV6-1 and TRBJ2-5; tentative D call: TRBD1 (5 bases). Germline CDR1 reads MNHNS; CDR2 reads SASEGT. The CDR3 consists of 13 residues. Deletions cut 3 bases from V and 4 bases from J, with 9 bases between. CDR3: CASSDRAVETQYF. Partial CDR3 DNA: TGTGCCAGCAGTGACAGGGCAGTAGAGACC.